This is a list of T cell receptor beta chains from one sample in a study of T cell changes during pregnancy in multiple sclerosis. Sequenced by immunoSEQ multiplex PCR; TCRdb stores in-frame clones only, minus some. The sample has some 60,000 clones, just under 95% seen once. The material was CD4+ T cells from peripheral blood mononuclear cells, obtained before pregnancy. These receptors all stem from a female donor with multiple sclerosis, enrolled in a pregnancy study. The CDR3 runs from the conserved cysteine through the conserved F or W. A D gene is named only where the DNA matches it firmly. Not all rows give a size; the values are once, few, many and, for expanded clones, a class.

V gene,D gene,clone size,CDR3 length,J gene,CDR3 protein,CDR3 DNA
TRBV7-3,.,.,16,TRBJ2-6,CARIQVYVSGANVLTF,TGTGCAAGGATACAGGTCTACGTCTCTGGGGCCAACGTCCTGACTTTC
TRBV7-2,.,.,13,TRBJ1-2,CASSLETDYGYTF,TGTGCCAGCAGCTTAGAGACAGACTATGGCTACACCTTC
TRBV6-6,.,.,14,TRBJ1-5,CASSYLTVDQPQHF,TGTGCCAGCAGTTATTTGACAGTTGATCAGCCCCAGCATTTT
TRBV19,.,.,14,TRBJ1-4,CASSWGRGNEKLFF,TGTGCCAGTAGTTGGGGACGGGGGAATGAAAAACTGTTTTTT
TRBV28,TRBD1,.,16,TRBJ2-1,CASSLFGTGTYNEQFF,TGTGCCAGCAGTTTATTTGGGACAGGGACCTACAATGAGCAGTTCTTC
TRBV5-5,.,once,15,TRBJ1-1,CASSLVGGANTEAFF,TGTGCCAGCAGCTTGGTCGGGGGGGCGAACACTGAAGCTTTCTTT
TRBV7-2,TRBD2,.,15,TRBJ2-7,CASSSYLAGAYEQYF,TGTGCCAGCAGCTCATATTTAGCGGGAGCCTACGAGCAGTACTTC
TRBV6-5,.,.,13,TRBJ2-3,CASTTRGDWTQYF,TGTGCCAGCACCACCCGGGGAGACTGGACGCAGTATTTT
TRBV6-1,TRBD1,once,15,TRBJ2-3,CASSPRTGLTDTQYF,TGTGCCAGCAGTCCGCGGACAGGGCTTACAGATACGCAGTATTTT
TRBV18,TRBD1,.,16,TRBJ2-4,CASSPKDRGAVNIQYF,TGTGCCAGCTCACCAAAGGACAGGGGCGCCGTAAACATTCAGTACTTC
TRBV5-6,.,.,14,TRBJ1-2,CASSLKGPTYGYTF,TGTGCCAGCAGCTTGAAGGGGCCGACCTATGGCTACACCTTC
TRBV5-4,.,.,12,TRBJ2-3,CASSLEGRTQYF,TGTGCCAGCAGCTTGGAGGGGCGTACGCAGTATTTT
TRBV6-1,.,.,15,TRBJ2-1,CASSLTGRPYNEQFF,TGTGCCAGCAGTCTGACAGGGAGGCCCTACAATGAGCAGTTCTTC
TRBV7-2,.,.,15,TRBJ1-1,CASSFIPRGWAEAFF,TGTGCCAGCAGCTTCATACCCCGAGGGTGGGCTGAAGCTTTCTTT
TRBV6-1,.,.,13,TRBJ2-7,CASSGALSYEQYF,TGTGCCAGCAGTGGGGCCCTCTCCTACGAGCAGTACTTC
TRBV2,TRBD2,.,14,TRBJ2-1,CASGGEFSYNEQFF,TGTGCCAGTGGGGGGGAATTCTCCTACAATGAGCAGTTCTTC
TRBV9,TRBD2,.,15,TRBJ2-1,CASSRTSGMYNEQFF,TGTGCCAGCAGCCGGACTAGCGGGATGTACAATGAGCAGTTCTTC
TRBV7-2,TRBD2,.,13,TRBJ2-5,CASTKAGEETQYF,TGTGCCAGCACCAAAGCGGGAGAAGAGACCCAGTACTTC
TRBV5-5,TRBD1,.,14,TRBJ2-3,CASSLQGGTDTQYF,TGTGCCAGCAGCTTGCAGGGGGGCACAGATACGCAGTATTTT
TRBV15,.,.,14,TRBJ2-1,CATSRGGGYNEQFF,TGTGCCACCAGCAGAGGTGGCGGATACAATGAGCAGTTCTTC
TRBV5-6,.,once,13,TRBJ1-2,CASSLRGGYGYTF,TGTGCCAGCAGCTTGCGGGGAGGGTATGGCTACACCTTC
TRBV5-6,TRBD1,.,13,TRBJ1-2,CASSPDREYGYTF,TGTGCCAGCAGCCCGGACAGGGAGTATGGCTACACCTTC
TRBV27,.,.,14,TRBJ1-1,CANSLQGRNTEAFF,TGTGCCAACAGCCTACAGGGACGGAACACTGAAGCTTTCTTT
TRBV4-2,.,.,14,TRBJ2-7,CASSQDPQAREQYF,TGTGCCAGCAGCCAAGACCCACAAGCGCGAGAGCAGTACTTC
TRBV5-1,TRBD2,.,17,TRBJ2-5,CASSTGTSGRSTETQYF,TGCGCCAGCAGCACCGGGACTAGCGGGAGGAGTACGGAGACCCAGTACTTC
TRBV25-1,TRBD1,.,15,TRBJ2-6,CASSATGAGANVLTF,TGTGCCAGCAGTGCAACAGGGGCTGGGGCCAACGTCCTGACTTTC
TRBV18,.,once,14,TRBJ2-7,CASSPSRVGYEQYF,TGTGCCAGCTCACCGTCCAGGGTCGGGTACGAGCAGTACTTC